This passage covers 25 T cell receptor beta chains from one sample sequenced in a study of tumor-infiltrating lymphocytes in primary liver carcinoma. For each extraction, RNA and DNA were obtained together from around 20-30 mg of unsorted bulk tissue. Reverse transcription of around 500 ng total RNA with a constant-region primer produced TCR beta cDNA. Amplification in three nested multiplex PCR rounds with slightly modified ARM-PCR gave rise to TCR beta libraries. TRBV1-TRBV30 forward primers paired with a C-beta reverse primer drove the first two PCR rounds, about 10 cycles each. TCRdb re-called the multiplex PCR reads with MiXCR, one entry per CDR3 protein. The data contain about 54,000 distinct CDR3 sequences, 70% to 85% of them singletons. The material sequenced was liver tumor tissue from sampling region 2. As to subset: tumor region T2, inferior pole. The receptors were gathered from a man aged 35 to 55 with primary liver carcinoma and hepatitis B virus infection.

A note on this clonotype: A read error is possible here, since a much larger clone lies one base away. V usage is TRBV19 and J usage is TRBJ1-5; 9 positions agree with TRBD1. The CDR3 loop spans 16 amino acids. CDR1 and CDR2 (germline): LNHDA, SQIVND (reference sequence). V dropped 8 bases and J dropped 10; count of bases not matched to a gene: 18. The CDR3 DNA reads TGTGCCAGTCACAACGCCGGGACAGGGAGACGTCATCCCCAGCATTTT. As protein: CASHNAGTGRRHPQHF.

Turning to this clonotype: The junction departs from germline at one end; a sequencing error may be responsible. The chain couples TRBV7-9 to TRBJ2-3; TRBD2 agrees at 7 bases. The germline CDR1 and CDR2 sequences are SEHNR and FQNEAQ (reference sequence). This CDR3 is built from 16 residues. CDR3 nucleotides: TGTGTCAGCAGTCCGCGGGGGAGGGGTAACACAGATACGCAGTATTTT. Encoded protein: CVSSPRGRGNTDTQYF.

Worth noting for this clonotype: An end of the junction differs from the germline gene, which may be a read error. CDR3 protein: CTSSLQGAISPLHF. The CDR3 DNA reads TGTACCAGCAGCTTACAGGGGGCGATTTCGCCCCTCCACTTT. V is TRBV11-2 and J is TRBJ1-6; 9 bases agree with TRBD1. There are 14 residues in the CDR3. Per the germline V gene, CDR1 is SGHAT and CDR2 is FQNNGV.

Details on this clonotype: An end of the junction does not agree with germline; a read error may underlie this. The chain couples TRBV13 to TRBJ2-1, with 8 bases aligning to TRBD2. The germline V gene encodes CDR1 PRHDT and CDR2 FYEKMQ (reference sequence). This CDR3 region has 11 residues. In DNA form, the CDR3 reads TGTGCCGGCAGCTTAGGACGGGGGGGGACCTTC. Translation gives CAGSLGRGGTF.

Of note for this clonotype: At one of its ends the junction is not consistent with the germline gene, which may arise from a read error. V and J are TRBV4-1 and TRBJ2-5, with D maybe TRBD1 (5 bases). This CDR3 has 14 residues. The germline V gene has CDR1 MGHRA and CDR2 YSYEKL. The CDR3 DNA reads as TGCGCCAGCAACCAAGACCCTTCAGCTGGGGCCCAACACTTC. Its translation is CASNQDPSAGAQHF.

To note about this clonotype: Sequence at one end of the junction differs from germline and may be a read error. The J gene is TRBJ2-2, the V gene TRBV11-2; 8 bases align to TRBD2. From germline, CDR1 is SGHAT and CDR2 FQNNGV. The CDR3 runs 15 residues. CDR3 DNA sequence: TGTGCCAGCCTCCCAGCGGGAGTGTATACCGGGGAACTGTTTTTT. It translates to CASLPAGVYTGELFF.

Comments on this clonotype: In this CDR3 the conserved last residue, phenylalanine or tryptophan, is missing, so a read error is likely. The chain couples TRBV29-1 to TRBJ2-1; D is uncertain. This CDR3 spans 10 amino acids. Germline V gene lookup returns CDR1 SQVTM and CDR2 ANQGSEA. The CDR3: CSVSPNDQFL. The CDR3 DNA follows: TGCAGCGTTTCCCCCAATGATCAGTTCTTG.

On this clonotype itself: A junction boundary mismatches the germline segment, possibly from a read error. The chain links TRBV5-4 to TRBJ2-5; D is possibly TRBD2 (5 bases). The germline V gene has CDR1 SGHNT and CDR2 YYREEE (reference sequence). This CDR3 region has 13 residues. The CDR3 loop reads CTSSLRVQETQYF. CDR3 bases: TGTACCAGCAGCTTGAGGGTGCAAGAGACCCAATACTTC.

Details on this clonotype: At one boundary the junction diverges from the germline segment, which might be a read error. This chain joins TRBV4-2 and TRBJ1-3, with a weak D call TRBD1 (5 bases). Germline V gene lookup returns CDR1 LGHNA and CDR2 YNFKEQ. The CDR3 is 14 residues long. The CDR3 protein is CACSRDEAGNAIYF. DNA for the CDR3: TGTGCCTGCAGCAGGGACGAGGCGGGAAACGCCATATATTTT.

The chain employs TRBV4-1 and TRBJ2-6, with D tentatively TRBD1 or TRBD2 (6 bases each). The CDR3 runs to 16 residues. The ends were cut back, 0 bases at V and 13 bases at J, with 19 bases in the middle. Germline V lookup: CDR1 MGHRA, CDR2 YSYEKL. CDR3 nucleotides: TGCGCCAGCAGCCAAGAAGCAGGGACTGGGGGCAATGTCCTGACTTTC. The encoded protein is CASSQEAGTGGNVLTF.

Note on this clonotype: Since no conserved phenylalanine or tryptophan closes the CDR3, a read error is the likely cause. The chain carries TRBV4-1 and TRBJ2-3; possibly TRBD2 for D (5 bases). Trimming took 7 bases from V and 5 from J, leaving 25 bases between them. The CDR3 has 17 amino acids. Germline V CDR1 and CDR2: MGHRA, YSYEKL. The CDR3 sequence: CASNPSIGGCIGDTQYL. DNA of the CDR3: TGCGCCAGCAACCCGTCAATCGGCGGGTGTATTGGAGATACGCAGTATCTT.

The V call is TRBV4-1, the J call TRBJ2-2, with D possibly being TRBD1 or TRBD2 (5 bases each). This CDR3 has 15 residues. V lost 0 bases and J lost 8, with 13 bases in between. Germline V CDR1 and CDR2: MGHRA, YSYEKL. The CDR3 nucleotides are TGCGCCAGCAGCCAAGAACATGGGGGAACAGGGGAGCTGTTTTTT. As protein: CASSQEHGGTGELFF.

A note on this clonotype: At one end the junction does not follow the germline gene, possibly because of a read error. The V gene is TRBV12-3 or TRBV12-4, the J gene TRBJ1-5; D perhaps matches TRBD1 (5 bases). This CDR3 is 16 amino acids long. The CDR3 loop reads CASSFHWTRLNRPQHF. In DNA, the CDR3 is TGTGCCAGCAGTTTCCACTGGACACGCCTCAATCGGCCCCAGCATTTT.

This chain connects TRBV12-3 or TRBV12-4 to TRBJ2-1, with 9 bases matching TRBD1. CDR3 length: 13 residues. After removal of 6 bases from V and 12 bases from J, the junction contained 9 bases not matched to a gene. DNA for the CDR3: TGTGCCAGCAGCTGGGGACAGGGAGGAGTGCAGTTCTTC. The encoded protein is CASSWGQGGVQFF.

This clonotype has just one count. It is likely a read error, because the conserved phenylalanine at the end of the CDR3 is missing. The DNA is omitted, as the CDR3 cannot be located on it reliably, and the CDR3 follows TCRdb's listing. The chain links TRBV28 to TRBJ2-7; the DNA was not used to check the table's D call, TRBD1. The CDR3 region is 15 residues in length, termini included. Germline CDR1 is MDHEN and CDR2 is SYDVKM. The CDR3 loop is CASSQATGLRGERYL.

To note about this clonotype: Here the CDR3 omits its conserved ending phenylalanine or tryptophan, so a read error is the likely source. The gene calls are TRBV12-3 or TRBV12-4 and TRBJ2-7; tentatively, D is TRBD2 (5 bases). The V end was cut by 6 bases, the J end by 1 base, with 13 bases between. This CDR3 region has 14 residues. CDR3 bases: TGTGCCAGCAGACTAGGAACAAGGTCCTACGAGCAGTACATC. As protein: CASRLGTRSYEQYI.

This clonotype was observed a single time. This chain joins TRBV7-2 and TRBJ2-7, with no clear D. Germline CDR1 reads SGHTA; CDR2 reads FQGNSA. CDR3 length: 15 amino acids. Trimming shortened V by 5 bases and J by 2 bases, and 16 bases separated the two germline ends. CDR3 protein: CASSVRTVGPYEQYF. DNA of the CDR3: TGTGCCAGCAGCGTAAGAACGGTGGGTCCCTACGAGCAGTACTTC. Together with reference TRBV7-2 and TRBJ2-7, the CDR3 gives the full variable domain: GAGVSQSPSNKVTEKGKDVELRCDPISGHTALYWYRQSLGQGLEFLIYFQGNSAPDKSGLPSDRFSAERTGGSVSTLTIQRTQQEDSAVYLCASSVRTVGPYEQYFGPGTRLTVT.

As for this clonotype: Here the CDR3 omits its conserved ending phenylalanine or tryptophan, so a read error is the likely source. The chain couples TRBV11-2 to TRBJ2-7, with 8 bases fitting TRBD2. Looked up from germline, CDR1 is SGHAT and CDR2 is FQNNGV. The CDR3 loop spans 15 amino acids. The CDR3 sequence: CANSFPGLGTHEQYL. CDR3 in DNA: TGTGCCAACAGCTTCCCGGGACTAGGGACTCACGAGCAGTACTTA.

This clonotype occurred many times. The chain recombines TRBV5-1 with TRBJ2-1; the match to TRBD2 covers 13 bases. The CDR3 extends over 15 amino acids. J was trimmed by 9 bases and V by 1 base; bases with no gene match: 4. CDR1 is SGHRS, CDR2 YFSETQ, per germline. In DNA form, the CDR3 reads TGCGCCAGCAGCTTGACTAGCGGGAGGGCCGGTGAGCAGTTCTTC. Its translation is CASSLTSGRAGEQFF.

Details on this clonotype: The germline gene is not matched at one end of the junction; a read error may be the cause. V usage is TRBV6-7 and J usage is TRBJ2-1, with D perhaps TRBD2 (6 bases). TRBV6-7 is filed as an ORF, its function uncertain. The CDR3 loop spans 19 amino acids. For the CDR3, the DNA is TGTGCCGGCAGTTACGTAGAAGCAGCCCAGAGAGGAGGGGACAATGAGCAGTTCTTC. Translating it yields CAGSYVEAAQRGGDNEQFF.

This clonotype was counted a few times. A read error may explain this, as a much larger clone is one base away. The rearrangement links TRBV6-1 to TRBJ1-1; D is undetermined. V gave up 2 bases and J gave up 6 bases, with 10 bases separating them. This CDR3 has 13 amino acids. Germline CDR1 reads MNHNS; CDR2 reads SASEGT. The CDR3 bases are TGTGCCAGCAGTGAACTACAAAACGCTGAAGCTTTCTTT. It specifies CASSELQNAEAFF.

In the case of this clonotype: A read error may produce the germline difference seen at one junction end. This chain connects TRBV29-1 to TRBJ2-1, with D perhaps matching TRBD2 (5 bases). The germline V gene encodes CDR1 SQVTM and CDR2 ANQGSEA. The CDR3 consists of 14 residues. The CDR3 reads CSLLKARGPNEQFF. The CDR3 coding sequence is TGCAGCCTCCTCAAAGCGAGAGGGCCAAATGAGCAATTCTTC.

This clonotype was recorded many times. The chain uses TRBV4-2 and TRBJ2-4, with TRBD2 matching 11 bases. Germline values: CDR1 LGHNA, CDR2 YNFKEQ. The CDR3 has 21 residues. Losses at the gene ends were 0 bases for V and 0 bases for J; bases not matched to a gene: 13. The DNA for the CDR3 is TGTGCCAGCAGCCAAGATCATTCTCTAGCGGGAGGACCTATAGCCAAAAACATTCAGTACTTC. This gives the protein CASSQDHSLAGGPIAKNIQYF.

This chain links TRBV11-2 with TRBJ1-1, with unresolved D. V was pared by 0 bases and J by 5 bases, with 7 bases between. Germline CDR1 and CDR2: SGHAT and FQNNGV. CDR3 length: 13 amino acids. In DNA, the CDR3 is TGTGCCAGCAGCTTAGATCTGGGGACTGAAGCTTTCTTT. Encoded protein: CASSLDLGTEAFF. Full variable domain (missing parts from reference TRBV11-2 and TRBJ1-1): EAGVAQSPRYKIIEKRQSVAFWCNPISGHATLYWYQQILGQGPKLLIQFQNNGVVDDSQLPKDRFSAERLKGVDSTLKIQPAKLEDSAVYLCASSLDLGTEAFFGQGTRLTVV.

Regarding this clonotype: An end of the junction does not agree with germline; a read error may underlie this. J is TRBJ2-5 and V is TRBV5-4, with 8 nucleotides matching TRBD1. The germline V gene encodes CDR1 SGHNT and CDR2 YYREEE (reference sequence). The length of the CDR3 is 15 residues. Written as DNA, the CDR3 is TGTGCCAATAGCTTCGGACAGGGCTGGGTAGAGAGCCAGTACTTC. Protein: CANSFGQGWVESQYF.